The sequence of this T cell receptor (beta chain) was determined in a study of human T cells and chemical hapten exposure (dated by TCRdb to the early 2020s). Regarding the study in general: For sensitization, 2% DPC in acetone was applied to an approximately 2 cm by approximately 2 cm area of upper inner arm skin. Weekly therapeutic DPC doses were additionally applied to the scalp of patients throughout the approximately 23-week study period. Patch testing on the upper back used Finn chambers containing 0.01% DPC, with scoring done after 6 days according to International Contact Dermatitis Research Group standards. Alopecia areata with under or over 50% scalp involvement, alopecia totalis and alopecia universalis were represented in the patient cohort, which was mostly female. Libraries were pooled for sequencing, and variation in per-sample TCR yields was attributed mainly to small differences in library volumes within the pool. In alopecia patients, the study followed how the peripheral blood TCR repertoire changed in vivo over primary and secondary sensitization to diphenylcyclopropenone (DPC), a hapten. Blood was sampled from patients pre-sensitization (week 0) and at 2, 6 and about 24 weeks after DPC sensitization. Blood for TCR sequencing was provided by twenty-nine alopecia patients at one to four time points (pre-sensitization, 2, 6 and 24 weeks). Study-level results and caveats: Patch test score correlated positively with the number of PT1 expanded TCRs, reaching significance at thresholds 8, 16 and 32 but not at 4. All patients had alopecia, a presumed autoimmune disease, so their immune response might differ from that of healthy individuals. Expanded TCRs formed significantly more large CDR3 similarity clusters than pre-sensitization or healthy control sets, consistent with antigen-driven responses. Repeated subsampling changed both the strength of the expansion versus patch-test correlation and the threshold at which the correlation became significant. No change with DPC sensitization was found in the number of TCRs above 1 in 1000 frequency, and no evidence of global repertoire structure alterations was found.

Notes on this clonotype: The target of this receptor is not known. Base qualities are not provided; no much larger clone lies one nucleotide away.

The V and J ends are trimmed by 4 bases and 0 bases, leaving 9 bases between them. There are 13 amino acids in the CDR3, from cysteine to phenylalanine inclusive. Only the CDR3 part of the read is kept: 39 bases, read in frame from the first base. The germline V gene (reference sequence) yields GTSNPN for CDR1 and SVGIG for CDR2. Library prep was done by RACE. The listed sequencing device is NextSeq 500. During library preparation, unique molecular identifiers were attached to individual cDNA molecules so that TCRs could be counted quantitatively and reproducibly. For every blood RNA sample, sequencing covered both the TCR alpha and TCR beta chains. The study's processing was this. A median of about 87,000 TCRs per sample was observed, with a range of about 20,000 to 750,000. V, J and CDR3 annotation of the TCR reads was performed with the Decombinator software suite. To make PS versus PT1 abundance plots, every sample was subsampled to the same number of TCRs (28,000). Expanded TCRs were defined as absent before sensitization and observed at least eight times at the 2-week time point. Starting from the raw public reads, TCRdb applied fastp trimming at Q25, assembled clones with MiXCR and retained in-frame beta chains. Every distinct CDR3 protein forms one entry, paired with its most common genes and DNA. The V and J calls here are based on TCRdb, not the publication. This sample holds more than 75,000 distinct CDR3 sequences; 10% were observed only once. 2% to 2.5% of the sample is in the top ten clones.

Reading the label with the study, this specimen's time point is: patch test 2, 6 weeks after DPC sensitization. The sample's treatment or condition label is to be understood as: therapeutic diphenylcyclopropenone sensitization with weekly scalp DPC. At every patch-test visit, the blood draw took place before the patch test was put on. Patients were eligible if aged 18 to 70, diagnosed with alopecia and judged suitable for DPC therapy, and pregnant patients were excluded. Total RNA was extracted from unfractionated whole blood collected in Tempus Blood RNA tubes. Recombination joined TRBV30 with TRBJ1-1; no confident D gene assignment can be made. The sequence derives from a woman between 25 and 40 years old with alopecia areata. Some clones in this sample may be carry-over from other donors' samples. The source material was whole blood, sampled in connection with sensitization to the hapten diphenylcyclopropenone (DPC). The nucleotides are TGTGCCTGGACGTTGGATATGAACACTGAAGCTTTCTTT. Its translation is CAWTLDMNTEAFF.